The TCR beta chain under discussion was sequenced for a study of siplizumab effects on memory and regulatory T cells. Sequencing was performed with immunoSEQ multiplex PCR; in TCRdb, only in-frame clones are kept and a portion is missing. The sample consists of just under 85,000 clones, roughly 89% of them appearing once. The study, taken as a whole, reports: It was not possible to assign a naive or memory phenotype to roughly 80-96% of proliferating CD4+ or CD8+ clones. There was no confirmation of the suppressive function of proliferating Tregs from siplizumab cultures. For mappable alloreactive CD4+ clones, the mean Treg-derived fraction was roughly 70% with siplizumab and roughly 26% in controls.

With regard to this clone: Its specificity is not known.

V gave up 3 bases and J gave up 3 bases, with 14 bases separating them. CDR3 length equals 16 residues. Germline V gene lookup returns CDR1 KGHSH and CDR2 LQKENI. This clonotype originated in a human donor in good health. The chain links TRBV18 to TRBJ2-2; D tentatively fits TRBD1 or TRBD2 (6 bases each). Sequencing input: Tregs sorted from blood. CDR3 protein: CASSPLEGGHTGELFF. Here the CDR3 DNA reads TGTGCCAGCTCACCGTTAGAGGGGGGCCACACCGGGGAGCTGTTTTTT.